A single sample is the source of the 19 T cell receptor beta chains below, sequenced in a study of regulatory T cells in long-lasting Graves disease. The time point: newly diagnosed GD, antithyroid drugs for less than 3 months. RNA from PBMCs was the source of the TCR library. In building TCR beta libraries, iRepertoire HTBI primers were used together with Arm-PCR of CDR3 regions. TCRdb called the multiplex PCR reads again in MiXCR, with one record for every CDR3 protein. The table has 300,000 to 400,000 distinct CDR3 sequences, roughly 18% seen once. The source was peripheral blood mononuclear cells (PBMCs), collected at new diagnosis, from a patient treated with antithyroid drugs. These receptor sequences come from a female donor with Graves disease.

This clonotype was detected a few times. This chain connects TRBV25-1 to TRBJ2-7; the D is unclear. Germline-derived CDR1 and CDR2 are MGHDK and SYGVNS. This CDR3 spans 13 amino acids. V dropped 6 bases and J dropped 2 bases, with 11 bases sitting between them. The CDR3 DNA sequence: TGTGCCAGCAGCAGAGGATTGCCCTACGAGCAGTACTTC. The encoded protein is CASSRGLPYEQYF.

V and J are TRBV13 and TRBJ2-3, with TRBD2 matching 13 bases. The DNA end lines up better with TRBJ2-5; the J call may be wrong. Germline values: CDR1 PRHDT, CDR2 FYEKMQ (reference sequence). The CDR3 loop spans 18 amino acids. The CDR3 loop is CASMGGIGTSGMVETQYF. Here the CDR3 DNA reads TGTGCCAGCATGGGGGGGATCGGGACTAGCGGGATGGTTGAGACCCAGTACTTC.

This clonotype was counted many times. The CDR3 DNA sequence: TGTGCCACCAGCGTGTTGGACACCGGGGAGCTGTTTTTT. The encoded protein is CATSVLDTGELFF. The chain links TRBV24-1 to TRBJ2-2; D call uncertain. The germline V gene encodes CDR1 KGHDR and CDR2 SFDVKD. V gave up 7 bases and J gave up 3 bases, with 8 bases separating them. This CDR3 is 13 amino acids long.

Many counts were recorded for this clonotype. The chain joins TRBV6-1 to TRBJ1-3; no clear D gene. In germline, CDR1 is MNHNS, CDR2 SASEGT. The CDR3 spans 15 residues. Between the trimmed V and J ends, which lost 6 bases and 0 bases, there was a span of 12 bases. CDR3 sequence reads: CASRPRPNSGNTIYF. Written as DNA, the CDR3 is TGTGCCAGCAGACCTCGACCGAACTCTGGAAACACCATATATTTT.

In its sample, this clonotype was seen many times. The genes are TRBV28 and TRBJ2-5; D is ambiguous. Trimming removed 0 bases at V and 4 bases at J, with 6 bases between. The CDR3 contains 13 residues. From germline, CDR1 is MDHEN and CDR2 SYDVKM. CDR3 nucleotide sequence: TGTGCCAGCAGTTTATGGACAAGAGAGACCCAGTACTTC. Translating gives CASSLWTRETQYF.

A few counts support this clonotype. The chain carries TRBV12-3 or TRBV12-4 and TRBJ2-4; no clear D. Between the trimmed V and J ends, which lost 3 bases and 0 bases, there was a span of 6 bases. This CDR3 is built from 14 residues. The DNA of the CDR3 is TGTGCCAGCAGTTTGGCGCTAGCCAAAAACATTCAGTACTTC. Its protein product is CASSLALAKNIQYF.

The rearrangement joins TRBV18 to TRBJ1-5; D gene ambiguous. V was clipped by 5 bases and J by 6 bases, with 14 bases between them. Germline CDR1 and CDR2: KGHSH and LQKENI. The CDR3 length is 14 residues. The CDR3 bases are TGTGCCAGCTCATCAGGACCGGGAGGTCAGCCCCAGCATTTT. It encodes CASSSGPGGQPQHF.

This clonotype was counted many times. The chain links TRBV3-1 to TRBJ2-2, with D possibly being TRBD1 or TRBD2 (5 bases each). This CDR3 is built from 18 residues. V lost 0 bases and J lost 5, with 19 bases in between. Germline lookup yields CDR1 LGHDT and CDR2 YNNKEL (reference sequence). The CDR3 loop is CASSQDGPGRYITGELFF. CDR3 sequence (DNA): TGTGCCAGCAGCCAAGATGGCCCGGGACGATATATAACCGGGGAGCTGTTTTTT.

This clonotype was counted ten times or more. The CDR3 coding sequence is TGTGCCAGCAGTGATACAGCCTACGAGCAGTACTTC. Translating it yields CASSDTAYEQYF. This chain joins TRBV2 and TRBJ2-7; D is uncertain. Germline lookup yields CDR1 SNHLY and CDR2 FYNNEI. CDR3 size: 12 residues. Trimming left V 3 bases short and J 2 bases short, with 5 bases between.

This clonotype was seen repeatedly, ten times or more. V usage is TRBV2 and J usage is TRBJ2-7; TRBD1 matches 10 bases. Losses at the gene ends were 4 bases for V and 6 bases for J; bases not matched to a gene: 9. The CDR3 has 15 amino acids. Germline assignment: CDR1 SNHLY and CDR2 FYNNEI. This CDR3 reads CASSGTGGVLSEQYF. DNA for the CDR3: TGTGCCAGCAGTGGGACAGGGGGGGTCCTCTCCGAGCAGTACTTC.

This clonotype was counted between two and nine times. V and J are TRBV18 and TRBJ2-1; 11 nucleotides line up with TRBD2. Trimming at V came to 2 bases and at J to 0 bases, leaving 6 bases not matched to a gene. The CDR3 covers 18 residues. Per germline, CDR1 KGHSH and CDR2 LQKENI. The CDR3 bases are TGTGCCAGCTCACCAGTTGTTACTAGCGGGAGCTCCTACAATGAGCAGTTCTTC. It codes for CASSPVVTSGSSYNEQFF.

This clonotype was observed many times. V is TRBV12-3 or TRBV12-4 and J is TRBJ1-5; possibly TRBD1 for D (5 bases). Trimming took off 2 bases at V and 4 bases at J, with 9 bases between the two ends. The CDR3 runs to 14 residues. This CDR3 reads CASSLQGINQPQHF. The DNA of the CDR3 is TGTGCCAGCAGTTTACAGGGAATAAATCAGCCCCAGCATTTT.

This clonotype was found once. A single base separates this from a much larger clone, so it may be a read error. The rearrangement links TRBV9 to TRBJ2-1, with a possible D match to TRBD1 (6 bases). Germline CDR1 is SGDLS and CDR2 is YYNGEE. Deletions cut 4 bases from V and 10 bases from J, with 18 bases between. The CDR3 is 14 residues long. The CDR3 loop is CASSPEGESSEQFF. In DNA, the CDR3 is TGTGCCAGCAGCCCCGAGGGGGAGTCAAGCGAGCAGTTCTTC.

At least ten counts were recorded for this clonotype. This chain's CDR3 is CSVNGGLATEAFF. In nucleotides, the CDR3 is TGCAGTGTCAATGGGGGGCTGGCCACTGAAGCTTTCTTT. The chain combines TRBV20-1 with TRBJ1-1, with D possibly matching TRBD1 (6 bases). This CDR3 spans 13 amino acids. Between the trimmed V and J ends, which lost 7 bases and 4 bases, there was a span of 16 bases. Germline V lookup: CDR1 DFQATT, CDR2 SNEGSKA (reference sequence).

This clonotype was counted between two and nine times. The CDR3 DNA is TGTGCCAGCAGTTGGGGCGGGAGCGCCCCTAGCTCTGGGGCCAACGTCCTGACTTTC. Translation gives CASSWGGSAPSSGANVLTF. The chain couples TRBV28 to TRBJ2-6; 7 bases are a match to TRBD2. Germline values: CDR1 MDHEN, CDR2 SYDVKM. CDR3 size: 19 residues. Germline trimming cut 4 bases from V and 0 bases from J; bases unmatched to any gene: 12.

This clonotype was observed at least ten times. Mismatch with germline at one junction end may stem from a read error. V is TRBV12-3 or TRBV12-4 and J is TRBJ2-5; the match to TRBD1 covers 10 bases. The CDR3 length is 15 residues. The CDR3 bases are TGTGCCAGCAGGAATCGGGACAGGGGTCAAGAGGCCCAGTACTTC. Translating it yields CASRNRDRGQEAQYF.

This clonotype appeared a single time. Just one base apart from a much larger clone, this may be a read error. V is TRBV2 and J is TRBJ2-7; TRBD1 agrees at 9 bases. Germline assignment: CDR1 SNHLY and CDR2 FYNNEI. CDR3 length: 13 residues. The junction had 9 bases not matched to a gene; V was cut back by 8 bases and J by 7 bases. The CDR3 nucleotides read TGTGCCAGCCGGGACAGGGAATACAATGAGCAGTACTTC. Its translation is CASRDREYNEQYF.

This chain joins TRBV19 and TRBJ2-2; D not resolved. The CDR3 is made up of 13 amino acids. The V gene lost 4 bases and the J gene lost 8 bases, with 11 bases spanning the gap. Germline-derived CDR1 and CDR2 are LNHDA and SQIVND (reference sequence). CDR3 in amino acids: CASSTRTWGELFF. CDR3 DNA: TGTGCCAGTAGTACAAGAACTTGGGGGGAGCTGTTTTTT.

The CDR3, as DNA: TGTGCCAGCAGCCAATCCCAGCGAGACTATGGCTACACCTTC. It yields the protein CASSQSQRDYGYTF. J is TRBJ1-2 and V is TRBV4-2; D is undetermined. Germline values: CDR1 LGHNA, CDR2 YNFKEQ. The V gene lost 2 bases and the J gene lost 3 bases, with 10 bases spanning the gap. This CDR3 is 14 amino acids long.